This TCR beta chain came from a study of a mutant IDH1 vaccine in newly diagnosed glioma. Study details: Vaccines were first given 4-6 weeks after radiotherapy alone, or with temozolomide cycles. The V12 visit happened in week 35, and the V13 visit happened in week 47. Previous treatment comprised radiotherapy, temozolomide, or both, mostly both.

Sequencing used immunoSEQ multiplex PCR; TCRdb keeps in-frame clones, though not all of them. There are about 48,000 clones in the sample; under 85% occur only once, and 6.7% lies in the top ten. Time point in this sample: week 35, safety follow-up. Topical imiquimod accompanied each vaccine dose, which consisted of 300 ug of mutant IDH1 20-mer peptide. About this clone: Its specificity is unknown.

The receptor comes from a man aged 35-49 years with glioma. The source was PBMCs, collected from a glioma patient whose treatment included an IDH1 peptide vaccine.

This chain's CDR3 is CASSLGGGIDEQFF. The CDR3 DNA is TGTGCCAGCAGCTTAGGGGGGGGCATCGATGAGCAGTTCTTC. V gene TRBV5-6 combines with J gene TRBJ2-1; D possibly corresponds to TRBD2 (7 bases). Germline lookup yields CDR1 SGHDT and CDR2 YYEEEE. Between the trimmed V and J ends, which lost 2 bases and 8 bases, there was a span of 14 bases. The CDR3 is 14 amino acids.